This T cell receptor (beta chain) was recovered during a study of T cell clonality in common variable immunodeficiency. Heparinized whole blood, roughly 5 to 8 ml, came from each donor. Control and CVID samples contributed equal amounts of genomic DNA. Sequencing was performed with immunoSEQ multiplex PCR; in TCRdb, only in-frame clones are kept and a portion is missing. The sample holds roughly 48,000 clones, and no clone turns up only once. Study outcomes and limitations: What drives increased CVID clonality needs T cell subpopulation sequencing.

Comment on this clone: The antigen remains undetermined. Read data end 3 residues before the CDR3 end; the end is taken from the germline J gene.

This CDR3 comprises 14 residues. V was cut by 3 bases and J by 7 bases, with 12 bases left in between. Per the germline V gene, CDR1 is SGHVS and CDR2 is FQNEAQ. The source material was peripheral blood mononuclear cells. The clonotype was recovered from a person aged 18 to 75 in good health. The chain uses TRBV7-8 and TRBJ1-4; D possibly corresponds to TRBD1 (6 bases). CDR3 sequence: CASSLLTGSEKLFF. The covered CDR3 bases are TGTGCCAGCAGCTTGTTAACAGGGTCTGAAAAA.